This T cell receptor gamma chain came from a study of Vδ1+ human thymocytes. Study-wide findings and caveats: Thymic TRG and TRD repertoires appeared highly polyclonal. Unexpected Vdelta2 sequences could cause misinterpretation of bulk repertoire data. Approximately 20% of thymic delta-chain sequences were Vdelta2, with few Vdelta3, unlike blood Vdelta1+ controls.

Sequences come from RNA converted to cDNA by reverse transcription. The CDR3 regions were amplified by multiplex PCR from V-gene primers to a constant-region primer. TCRdb fed the multiplex PCR reads into CATT to redo clone calling. Here the sample spans about 36,000 gamma-chain clones, about 19% being singletons. This clone was seen repeatedly, ten times or more. Its antigen is unidentified. V was pared by 5 bases and J by 11 bases, with 12 bases of the junction left unmatched. The germline V gene has CDR1 GITISATS and CDR2 ISYDGTV (reference sequence). The CDR3 contains 12 residues. After alphabeta T cell depletion, CD3+ Vdelta1+ Vdelta2- thymocytes were sorted. Purity of the sorted Vdelta1+ thymocytes ranged from about 98% to 99.6%.

The sequenced sample consisted of Vdelta1+ gamma-delta thymocytes from the thymus. Regarding subset: FACS-sorted CD3+ TCRalphabeta- TCRVdelta1+ TCRVdelta2- thymocytes. This sequence was found in a girl in the first two years of life who had congenital heart surgery. The genes are TRGV9 and TRGJ1 or TRGJ2. The chain's CDR3 is CALWVTAAEKLF. The CDR3 DNA reads TGTGCCTTGTGGGTAACCGCCGCGGAGAAACTCTTT.